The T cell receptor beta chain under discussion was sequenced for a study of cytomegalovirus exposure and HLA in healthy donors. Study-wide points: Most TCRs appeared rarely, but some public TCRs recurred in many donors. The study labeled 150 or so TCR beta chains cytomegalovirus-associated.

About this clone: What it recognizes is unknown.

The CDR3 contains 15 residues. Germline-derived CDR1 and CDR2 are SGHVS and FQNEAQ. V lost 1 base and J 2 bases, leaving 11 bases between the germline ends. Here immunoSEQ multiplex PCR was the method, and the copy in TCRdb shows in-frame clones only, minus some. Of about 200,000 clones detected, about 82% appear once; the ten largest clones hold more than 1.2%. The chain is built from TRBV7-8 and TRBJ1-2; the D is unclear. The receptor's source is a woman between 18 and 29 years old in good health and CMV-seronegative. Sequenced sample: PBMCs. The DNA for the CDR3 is TGTGCCAGCAGCTTAGTTGGGAGTTGGAACTATGGCTACACCTTC. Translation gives CASSLVGSWNYGYTF.